This T cell receptor (beta chain) was identified in a study of molecular identifiers for immune sequencing clone quantification. The overall study: Naive CD8 RNA (around 20,000 or 100,000 cells) was divided into five aliquots, with four sequenced.

Study conclusions and caveats: In naive cells, under 1% of molecules belonged to clones above 20 RNA copies, against over 97% in effector cells.

This clonotype came up many times. Its antigen is as yet unknown. With listed TCR primers and previously described methods, bulk TCR libraries were prepared. TCRdb ran MiXCR on the PCR reads and lists one entry per CDR3 protein. The sample carries hundreds of thousands of distinct CDR3 sequences, around 25% recorded once. CDR1 is DFQATT and CDR2 is SNEGSKA in the germline V gene (reference sequence). The CDR3 spans 15 residues. Naive CD8 T cells were picked out by sorting for CD8+CD4-CCR7+CD45RA+. The TCR was taken from a human donor in good health. Some libraries in this study had Jurkat cell RNA spiked in. The V call is TRBV20-1, the J call TRBJ2-1; 13 bases line up with TRBD2. Material: naive CD8+ T cells from blood, with Jurkat cell RNA spiked in. Described subset: FACS-sorted CD8+CD4-CCR7+CD45RA+ naive T cells. CDR3 sequence (DNA): TGCAGCAGTGGACTAGCGGGAGCGTCCTACAATGAGCAGTTCTTC. It specifies CSSGLAGASYNEQFF.